This is a list of T cell receptor beta chains from one sample in a study of T cell responses to AZD1222 COVID-19 vaccine. The protocol was immunoSEQ multiplex PCR, while the TCRdb copy is restricted to in-frame clones and leaves out a portion. The table shows under 200,000 clones, with 88% occurring only once. This specimen consisted of peripheral blood, obtained 28 days after the second AZD1222 dose. The receptors shown here come from an adult who received the AZD1222 COVID-19 vaccine. Each CDR3 is given with its conserved first and last residue. The D gene is left open where the match is weak. A clone size is listed for some rows: how often the clone was seen (once, few, many), or a class if it is expanded.

TRBV12-3/TRBV12-4	NA	TRBJ1-5	NA	CASRPTGGPQHF	TGTGCCAGCAGGCCGACCGGCGGGCCCCAGCATTTT
TRBV11-2	NA	TRBJ2-1	NA	CASSDLRGFSYNEQFF	TGTGCCAGCAGCGACCTTCGCGGGTTCTCCTACAATGAGCAGTTCTTC
TRBV7-9	TRBD1	TRBJ2-1	once	CASSPGTGFNEQFF	TGTGCCAGCAGTCCCGGGACAGGGTTTAATGAGCAGTTCTTC
TRBV7-2	NA	TRBJ2-7	once	CASSLRTEPGYEQYF	TGTGCCAGCAGCCTACGGACAGAACCCGGCTACGAGCAGTACTTC
TRBV21-1	NA	TRBJ2-1	NA	CASSKGPGGTYNEQFF	TGTGCCAGCAGCAAAGGTCCCGGGGGGACCTACAATGAGCAGTTCTTC
TRBV7-2	NA	TRBJ2-3	NA	CASTPRRGDTQYF	TGTGCCAGCACCCCGAGGAGGGGGGATACGCAGTATTTT
TRBV19	TRBD2	TRBJ2-5	NA	CASRTSGIQETQYF	TGTGCCAGTAGGACTAGCGGAATACAAGAGACCCAGTACTTC
TRBV3-1/TRBV3-2	NA	TRBJ1-1	NA	CASSQERFYYREAEAFF	TGTGCCAGCAGCCAAGAGAGGTTTTACTACAGAGAAGCTGAAGCTTTCTTT
TRBV6-5	NA	TRBJ2-3	NA	CASSYLDRNTDTQYF	TGTGCCAGCAGTTATCTAGACAGAAACACAGATACGCAGTATTTT
TRBV5-8	NA	TRBJ2-7	NA	CASSLSEQYF	TGTGCCAGCAGCTTGTCCGAGCAGTACTTC
TRBV4-2	TRBD1	TRBJ2-2	NA	CASSQGRTGGTNTGELFF	TGTGCCAGCAGCCAAGGGAGGACAGGGGGCACTAACACCGGGGAGCTGTTTTTT
TRBV24-1	NA	TRBJ2-1	NA	CATSDASRSRVYEQFF	TGTGCCACCAGTGATGCGAGCCGGTCTCGGGTTTATGAGCAGTTCTTC
TRBV7-8	NA	TRBJ2-2	NA	CASSPGLRLADTGELFF	TGTGCCAGCAGCCCCGGGCTTCGGCTAGCAGACACCGGGGAGCTGTTTTTT
TRBV5-4	NA	TRBJ1-1	NA	CASSLEIGNTEAFF	TGTGCCAGCAGCTTGGAGATAGGGAACACTGAAGCTTTCTTT
TRBV5-1	NA	TRBJ2-7	NA	CASSGLTQGYEQYF	TGCGCCAGCAGCGGGTTGACCCAGGGGTACGAGCAGTACTTC
TRBV2	TRBD1	TRBJ2-7	NA	CASRPRGTVAYEQYF	TGTGCCAGCAGGCCGCGAGGGACAGTAGCCTACGAGCAGTACTTC
TRBV28	TRBD2	TRBJ2-2	NA	CASSLAGGRTGELFF	TGTGCCAGCAGTTTAGCGGGAGGGCGAACCGGGGAGCTGTTTTTT
TRBV27	NA	TRBJ2-7	once	CASSLSSTQSSYEQYF	TGTGCCAGCAGTTTATCGTCGACGCAGAGCTCCTACGAGCAGTACTTC
TRBV7-2	NA	TRBJ2-5	NA	CASRQQETQYF	TGTGCCAGCAGGCAACAAGAGACCCAGTACTTC
TRBV7-2	TRBD1	TRBJ1-2	few	CASSSRGHFNYGYTF	TGTGCCAGCAGCTCAAGGGGGCACTTTAACTATGGCTACACCTTC
TRBV28	TRBD1	TRBJ2-4	NA	CASSPPRGRGINIQYF	TGTGCCAGCAGTCCCCCCCGGGGCAGGGGGATAAACATTCAGTACTTC
TRBV24-1	TRBD2	TRBJ2-3	once	CATSDFIAGPTDTQYF	TGTGCCACCAGTGATTTTATAGCGGGGCCCACAGATACGCAGTATTTT
TRBV9	NA	TRBJ2-1	NA	CASSVGGEGPTSEQFF	TGTGCCAGCAGCGTAGGGGGCGAAGGCCCTACAAGTGAGCAGTTCTTC
TRBV5-1	NA	TRBJ2-5	NA	CASGGESVETQYF	TGCGCCAGCGGGGGTGAATCGGTGGAGACCCAGTACTTC
TRBV3-1/TRBV3-2	NA	TRBJ1-4	NA	CASSQGAGGRAVF	TGTGCCAGCAGCCAAGGGGCTGGAGGAAGGGCGGTTTTT
TRBV19	TRBD2	TRBJ2-2	NA	CASSLLAGDTGELFF	TGTGCCAGTAGTCTACTAGCGGGAGACACCGGGGAGCTGTTTTTT
TRBV2	NA	TRBJ2-7	once	CASRPTSGPYEQYF	TGTGCCAGCAGGCCGACATCCGGGCCCTACGAGCAGTACTTC
TRBV7-6	TRBD2	TRBJ2-7	NA	CASSLGTSGLYEQYF	TGTGCCAGCAGCCTCGGGACTAGCGGCCTCTACGAGCAGTACTTC
TRBV19	NA	TRBJ1-6	NA	CASSARSYNSPLHF	TGTGCCAGTAGTGCTCGATCCTATAATTCACCCCTCCACTTT
TRBV7-2	TRBD1	TRBJ2-7	NA	CASTLGQTYEQYF	TGTGCCAGCACCTTGGGACAGACCTACGAGCAGTACTTC
TRBV28	NA	TRBJ1-1	NA	CASSSGGPEAFF	TGTGCCAGCAGCTCGGGTGGACCTGAAGCTTTCTTT
TRBV28	NA	TRBJ1-6	NA	CASSLVVSPLHF	TGTGCCAGCAGTTTAGTAGTTTCACCCCTCCACTTT
TRBV5-4	TRBD1	TRBJ1-6	NA	CASSRKTGDNSPLHF	TGTGCCAGCAGCCGTAAGACAGGGGACAATTCACCCCTCCACTTT
TRBV7-2	NA	TRBJ2-7	NA	CASSLGQPYEQYF	TGTGCCAGCAGCTTGGGCCAGCCCTACGAGCAGTACTTC
TRBV14	NA	TRBJ2-5	NA	CASSHATRRTQYF	TGTGCCAGCAGCCATGCGACTCGCCGGACCCAGTACTTC
TRBV19	NA	TRBJ2-1	NA	CASSMAGAGYNEQFF	TGTGCCAGTAGTATGGCAGGGGCGGGATACAATGAGCAGTTCTTC
TRBV12-3/TRBV12-4	NA	TRBJ2-5	NA	CASSLRVQETQYF	TGTGCCAGCAGTTTAAGGGTGCAAGAGACCCAGTACTTC
TRBV19	TRBD1	TRBJ2-7	NA	CASSSRDRAYEQYF	TGTGCCAGTAGTTCCCGGGACAGGGCCTACGAGCAGTACTTC
TRBV7-2	TRBD1	TRBJ1-2	once	CASSHRDRSLYGYTF	TGTGCCAGCAGCCACCGGGACAGGAGTCTCTATGGCTACACCTTC
TRBV7-3	NA	TRBJ2-1	NA	CASSPYSGQNEQFF	TGTGCCAGCAGCCCCTATAGCGGCCAGAATGAGCAGTTCTTC
TRBV4-1	TRBD2	TRBJ2-5	NA	CASSHRQRGLQETQYF	TGCGCCAGCAGCCACAGACAGAGGGGACTACAAGAGACCCAGTACTTC
TRBV6-2/TRBV6-3	NA	TRBJ2-7	NA	CASSYQGGTAYEQYF	TGTGCCAGCAGTTACCAAGGGGGGACGGCCTACGAGCAGTACTTC
TRBV18	NA	TRBJ2-1	NA	CASSPESLWSEQFF	TGTGCCAGCTCACCCGAGTCGTTATGGAGTGAGCAGTTCTTC
TRBV5-1	NA	TRBJ1-5	NA	CASSLGEGAQNQPQHF	TGCGCCAGCAGCTTGGGTGAGGGAGCCCAGAATCAGCCCCAGCATTTT
TRBV7-2	NA	TRBJ1-2	NA	CASSPRNRANYGYTF	TGTGCCAGCAGCCCCCGGAACAGGGCCAACTATGGCTACACCTTC
TRBV4-1	TRBD2	TRBJ2-1	once	CASSQLERGPPYNEQFF	TGCGCCAGCAGCCAACTGGAGCGGGGCCCGCCCTACAATGAGCAGTTCTTC
TRBV7-9	TRBD1	TRBJ2-6	NA	CASSENRGGANVLTF	TGTGCCAGCAGCGAGAACAGGGGTGGGGCCAACGTCCTGACTTTC
TRBV6-6	TRBD1	TRBJ2-5	NA	CASSRPGQGQETQYF	TGTGCCAGCAGTCGCCCGGGACAGGGACAAGAGACCCAGTACTTC
TRBV4-1	NA	TRBJ2-7	NA	CASSQDGSSYEQYF	TGCGCCAGCAGCCAAGATGGGAGCTCCTACGAGCAGTACTTC
TRBV5-6	NA	TRBJ1-1	NA	CASSLNTEAFF	TGTGCCAGCAGCTTGAACACTGAAGCTTTCTTT